Below, 14 T cell receptor beta chains from the same sample are listed, as sequenced in a study of blood T cells in healthy people across ages. Alongside a J-beta primer mix, a sample-barcoded 5' primer served in a second PCR lasting roughly 6 to 12 cycles. TCRdb re-called the 5' RACE reads through MiXCR, storing one row per CDR3 protein. The data hold 710,000 or so distinct CDR3 sequences, with about a third observed a single time. The sequenced sample was blood. The receptors were gathered from a woman older than 75 in good health.

This clonotype was found a few times. The chain has TRBV6-2 or TRBV6-3 and TRBJ1-1; TRBD1 is a possible D gene (5 bases). Between the trimmed V and J ends, which lost 11 bases and 4 bases, there was a span of 11 bases. The germline V gene has CDR1 MNHEY and CDR2 SVGEGT. The length of the CDR3 is 11 residues. CDR3 loop: CAAGRTTEAFF. In DNA, the CDR3 is TGTGCCGCGGGACGGACCACTGAAGCTTTCTTT.

On this clonotype itself: Just one base apart from a much larger clone, this may be a read error. The chain is built from TRBV3-1 and TRBJ1-4; possible D gene TRBD1, 5 bases. The CDR3 is 13 residues long. CDR1 and CDR2 from the germline V gene are LGHDT and YNNKEL (reference sequence). In nucleotides, the CDR3 is TGTGCCAGCAGCCAAGCAGGGAATGAAAAACGGTTTTTT. It codes for CASSQAGNEKRFF.

Comment on this clonotype: Just one base apart from a much larger clone, this may be a read error. The chain joins TRBV5-6 to TRBJ1-1; no clear D. The CDR3 has 13 residues. From germline, CDR1 is SGHDT and CDR2 YYEEEE. The V gene lost 1 base and the J gene lost 7 bases, with 11 bases spanning the gap. The CDR3 spells CASSLQSCGEAFF. Written as DNA, the CDR3 is TGTGCCAGCAGCTTGCAGAGTTGCGGTGAAGCTTTCTTT.

Details on this clonotype: Being one base from a much bigger clone, this may be a read error. V gene TRBV7-6 combines with J gene TRBJ1-4; TRBD1 aligns across 7 bases. The CDR3 extends over 18 amino acids. CDR1 and CDR2 from the germline V gene are SGHVS and FNYEAQ. V was clipped by 3 bases and J by 5 bases; unmatched bases: 15. This CDR3 reads CASSLIPIGQAANEKLFF. The CDR3 region has the DNA TGTGCCAGCAGCTTGATACCAATCGGACAGGCCGCCAATGAAAAACTGTTTTTT.

This clonotype was observed many times. The V and J genes are TRBV3-1 and TRBJ2-5, with unresolved D. The DNA end lines up better with TRBJ2-7; the J call may be wrong. This CDR3 has 18 amino acids. Germline CDR1 is LGHDT and CDR2 is YNNKEL (reference sequence). The DNA of the CDR3 is TGTGCCAGCAGCCAAATGGGCAGCTCGGGCGGATGGATCGGCGAGCAGTACTTC. Amino acids: CASSQMGSSGGWIGEQYF.

This clonotype was seen many times. The chain employs TRBV7-2 and TRBJ1-6; no clear D gene. V gave up 1 base and J gave up 10 bases, with 11 bases separating them. The CDR3 runs 14 residues. The germline gives CDR1 SGHTA, CDR2 FQGNSA. The CDR3 is CASSLVAIRSPLHF. The CDR3, as DNA: TGTGCCAGCAGCTTAGTAGCCATTAGATCACCCCTCCACTTT.

This clonotype was seen a single time. This rearrangement joins TRBV6-2 or TRBV6-3 to TRBJ2-1; D is possibly TRBD2 (6 bases). Germline CDR1 and CDR2: MNHEY and SVGEGT. The CDR3 is 13 residues long. V shed 5 bases and J shed 6 bases, with 11 bases lying between them. CDR3 loop: CASSGWRVNEQFF. CDR3 in DNA: TGTGCCAGCAGTGGTTGGAGGGTCAATGAGCAGTTCTTC.

The genes are TRBV18 and TRBJ1-6; weak D call: TRBD1 (5 bases). Trimming left V 2 bases short and J 4 bases short, with 12 bases between. Per germline, CDR1 KGHSH and CDR2 LQKENI. The CDR3 loop spans 16 amino acids. The CDR3 loop reads CASSPLGQGYNSPLHF. CDR3 DNA: TGTGCCAGCTCACCATTGGGGCAAGGATATAATTCACCCCTCCACTTT.

With respect to this clonotype: An end of the junction does not agree with germline; a read error may underlie this. The chain employs TRBV20-1 and TRBJ1-2, with a weak D call TRBD1 (5 bases). The CDR3 extends over 12 amino acids. Germline V gene lookup returns CDR1 DFQATT and CDR2 SNEGSKA (reference sequence). The CDR3 nucleotides read TGCAGTGCTAGCCGACAGAACTATGGCTGCACCTTC. Translating gives CSASRQNYGCTF.

CDR3 nucleotides: TGCAGTGCCCAGAACCCAGCTAAAAACATTCAGTACTTC. It encodes CSAQNPAKNIQYF. The chain joins TRBV20-1 to TRBJ2-7; D is unresolved. Gene TRBJ2-4 matches the end of the DNA better, so the J call may be wrong. Germline V gives CDR1 DFQATT, CDR2 SNEGSKA (reference sequence). The CDR3 length is 13 residues.

This clonotype was recorded at least ten times. The chain carries TRBV6-5 and TRBJ1-1; D uncertain. V lost 2 bases and J lost 12, with 16 bases in between. The CDR3 has 13 amino acids. The V gene's germline CDR1 is MNHEY and CDR2 SVGAGI. For the CDR3, the DNA is TGTGCCAGCAGTTACAGGCAGTTAGAGCGGCCTTTCTTT. This codes for CASSYRQLERPFF.

This clonotype was seen only a few times. A much larger clone lies one base from this, so it may be a read error. The chain employs TRBV5-5 and TRBJ1-4; the D gene is possibly TRBD1 (6 bases). The CDR3 is 14 amino acids. The V gene's germline CDR1 is SGHKS and CDR2 YYEKEE (reference sequence). Trimming took off 3 bases at V and 6 bases at J, with 12 bases between the two ends. CDR3 DNA sequence: TGTGCCAGCAGCTGGGGGCCCGGGGATGAAAAACTGTTTTTT. This codes for CASSWGPGDEKLFF.

The chain carries TRBV21-1 and TRBJ1-1; the table names TRBD1, a call not compared with the DNA. TRBV21-1 is a listed pseudogene. This CDR3 spans 18 amino acids. CDR3 amino acids: CASSKAEKRTGGGSEAFF. CDR3 in DNA: TGTGCCAGCAGCAAAGCCGAAAAACGGACAGGGGGCGGCTCTGAAGCTTTCTTT.

The sample holds many counts of this clonotype. The V gene is TRBV18, the J gene TRBJ1-2; the match to TRBD1 covers 12 bases. Germline V gene lookup returns CDR1 KGHSH and CDR2 LQKENI. J gave up 1 base and V 3 bases, and 3 bases lay outside the gene matches. This CDR3 is 16 amino acids long. CDR3: CASSPGQGAVNYGYTF. CDR3 DNA: TGTGCCAGCTCACCGGGACAGGGGGCCGTTAACTATGGCTACACCTTC.